These 11 T cell receptor beta chains were sequenced from one sample in a study of patients and donors after allogeneic stem cell transplantation. One entry per CDR3 protein, called by TCRdb with MiXCR from the RT-PCR reads. The sample holds tens of thousands of distinct CDR3 sequences, approximately 12% seen once. Sequencing was done on a sample of blood, either unsorted or a sorted T cell fraction (not recorded which). The receptors originated from a human donor who was either an allogeneic HSCT recipient or a stem cell or donor lymphocyte infusion donor (not recorded which). It is not recorded whose cells these are; they may come from a transplant donor.

In this sample, this clonotype turned up a few times. V usage is TRBV6-5 and J usage is TRBJ2-3, with 12 bases lining up with TRBD2. The CDR3 has 16 residues. Per germline, CDR1 MNHEY and CDR2 SVGAGI. Trimming removed 2 bases from V and 6 bases from J; junction bases left unmatched: 6. In DNA, the CDR3 is TGTGCCAGCAGTTACGGAGCTAGCGGGAGGGGGGATACGCAGTATTTT. Translating gives CASSYGASGRGDTQYF.

This clonotype appeared many times. This chain links TRBV24-1 with TRBJ1-1; D remains ambiguous. Looked up from germline, CDR1 is KGHDR and CDR2 is SFDVKD. The V end was cut by 4 bases, the J end by 1 base, with 21 bases between. The CDR3 has 18 residues. The CDR3 nucleotides read TGTGCCACCAGTGACCCACTCCATGACCGCCGGGGGAACACTGAAGCTTTCTTT. Translated: CATSDPLHDRRGNTEAFF.

This clonotype occurred a few times. The rearrangement links TRBV6-1 to TRBJ2-1; the match to TRBD2 covers 9 bases. After removal of 5 bases from V and 10 bases from J, the junction contained 12 bases not matched to a gene. Germline-derived CDR1 and CDR2 are MNHNS and SASEGT. The CDR3 has 15 residues. The CDR3 here is CASSLAGNTRWEQFF. The CDR3 nucleotides read TGTGCCAGCAGTCTAGCGGGGAACACCAGATGGGAGCAGTTCTTC.

In this sample, this clonotype turned up many times. The rearrangement joins TRBV5-1 to TRBJ1-5; tentatively, D is TRBD1 (6 bases). CDR3 size: 16 residues. Germline V gene data show CDR1 as SGHRS and CDR2 as YFSETQ. Trimming took off 0 bases at V and 3 bases at J, with 13 bases between the two ends. The CDR3 spells CASSLGSGEDNQPQHF. CDR3 bases: TGCGCCAGCAGCTTGGGTTCAGGGGAAGACAATCAGCCCCAGCATTTT.

This clonotype was seen only a few times. In DNA, the CDR3 is TGTGCCAGCAGTGAGAGTCTGGGGACTAGCGTCTCCTACGAGCAGTACTTC. Protein: CASSESLGTSVSYEQYF. The rearrangement links TRBV2 to TRBJ2-7, with 10 nucleotides matching TRBD2. The CDR3 is 17 residues long. V lost 3 bases, J lost 0 bases, and 8 bases stayed unmatched. CDR1 is SNHLY and CDR2 is FYNNEI in the germline V gene.

This clonotype was seen at least ten times. The chain employs TRBV28 and TRBJ1-1; D possibly corresponds to TRBD1 (5 bases). CDR1 and CDR2 from the germline V gene are MDHEN and SYDVKM. The CDR3 consists of 14 residues. V lost 11 bases, J lost 3 bases, and 19 bases lay in between. CDR3 in amino acids: CAGGRGGVDTEAFF. DNA for the CDR3: TGTGCCGGCGGGAGGGGTGGGGTAGACACTGAAGCTTTCTTT. The variable domain in full, with the rest retrieved from reference TRBV28 and TRBJ1-1, is DVKVTQSSRYLVKRTGEKVFLECVQDMDHENMFWYRQDPGLGLRLIYFSYDVKMKEKGDIPEGYSVSREKKERFSLILESASTNQTSMYLCAGGRGGVDTEAFFGQGTRLTVV.

This chain links TRBV5-1 with TRBJ1-1; the D gene is possibly TRBD1 (6 bases). The CDR3 consists of 15 residues. Looked up from germline, CDR1 is SGHRS and CDR2 is YFSETQ. V was shortened by 0 bases and J by 0 bases, with 9 bases between the two germline ends. CDR3 sequence (DNA): TGCGCCAGCAGCTTGGTTGCAGGGGTGAACACTGAAGCTTTCTTT. Translating it yields CASSLVAGVNTEAFF.

This clonotype was seen ten or more times. CDR3 sequence (DNA): TGTGCCAGCTACCCCAAGGAATGGAAAGGCGGGAGGACTGAAGCTTTCTTT. Residues: CASYPKEWKGGRTEAFF. The rearrangement joins TRBV6-1 to TRBJ1-1; D uncertain. The CDR3 consists of 17 residues. CDR1 and CDR2 (germline): MNHNS, SASEGT. Trimming shortened V by 8 bases and J by 5 bases, and 27 bases separated the two germline ends.

This clonotype was seen a handful of times. The gene calls are TRBV12-3 or TRBV12-4 and TRBJ2-3, with unresolved D. The CDR3 length is 16 residues. V was shortened by 3 bases and J by 4 bases, with 17 bases between the two germline ends. The CDR3 sequence is CASSFFPSTRADTQYF. The CDR3 DNA sequence: TGTGCCAGCAGTTTCTTTCCGAGTACTCGCGCAGATACGCAGTATTTT.

The J gene is TRBJ2-7, the V gene TRBV7-9; D is uncertain. From germline, CDR1 is SEHNR and CDR2 FQNEAQ (reference sequence). The V and J ends lost 1 base and 0 bases respectively, with 10 bases between them. This CDR3 region has 15 residues. CDR3 protein: CASSLVRHFSYEQYF. CDR3 nucleotide sequence: TGTGCCAGCAGCTTAGTGCGGCATTTCTCCTACGAGCAGTACTTC.

This clonotype was detected only a few times. The junction does not match germline at one end; this may be a read error. V usage is TRBV7-7 and J usage is TRBJ2-5; D perhaps matches TRBD2 (5 bases). In germline, CDR1 is SSHAT, CDR2 FNYEAQ (reference sequence). CDR3 length: 13 amino acids. DNA of the CDR3: TGTGCTAGCAGCCCAAGGCCGGGGGAGACCCAGTACTTC. It yields the protein CASSPRPGETQYF.